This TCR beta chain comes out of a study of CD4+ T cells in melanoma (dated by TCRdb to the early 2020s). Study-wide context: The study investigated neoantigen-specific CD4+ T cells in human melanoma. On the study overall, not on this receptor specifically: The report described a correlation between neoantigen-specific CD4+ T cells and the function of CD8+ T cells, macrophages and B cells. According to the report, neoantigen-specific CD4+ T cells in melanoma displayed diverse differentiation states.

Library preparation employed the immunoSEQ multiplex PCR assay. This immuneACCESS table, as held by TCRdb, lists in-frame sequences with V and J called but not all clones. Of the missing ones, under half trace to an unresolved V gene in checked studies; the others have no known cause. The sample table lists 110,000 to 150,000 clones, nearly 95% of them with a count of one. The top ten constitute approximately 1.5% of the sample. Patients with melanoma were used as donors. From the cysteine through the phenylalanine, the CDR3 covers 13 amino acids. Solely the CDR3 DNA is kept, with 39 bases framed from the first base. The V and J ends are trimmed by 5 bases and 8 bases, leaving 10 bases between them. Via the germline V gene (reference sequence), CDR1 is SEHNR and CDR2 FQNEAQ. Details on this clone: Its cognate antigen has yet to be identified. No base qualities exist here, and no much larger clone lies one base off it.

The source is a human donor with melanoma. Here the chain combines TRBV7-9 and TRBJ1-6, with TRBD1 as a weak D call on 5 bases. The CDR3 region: CASSPQTDSPLHF. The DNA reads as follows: TGTGCCAGCAGCCCGCAGACAGATTCACCCCTCCACTTT. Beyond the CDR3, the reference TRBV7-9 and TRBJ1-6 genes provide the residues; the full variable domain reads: DTGVSQNPRHKITKRGQNVTFRCDPISEHNRLYWYRQTLGQGPEFLTYFQNEAQLEKSRLLSDRFSAERPKGSFSTLEIQRTEQGDSAMYLCASSPQTDSPLHFGNGTRLTVT.